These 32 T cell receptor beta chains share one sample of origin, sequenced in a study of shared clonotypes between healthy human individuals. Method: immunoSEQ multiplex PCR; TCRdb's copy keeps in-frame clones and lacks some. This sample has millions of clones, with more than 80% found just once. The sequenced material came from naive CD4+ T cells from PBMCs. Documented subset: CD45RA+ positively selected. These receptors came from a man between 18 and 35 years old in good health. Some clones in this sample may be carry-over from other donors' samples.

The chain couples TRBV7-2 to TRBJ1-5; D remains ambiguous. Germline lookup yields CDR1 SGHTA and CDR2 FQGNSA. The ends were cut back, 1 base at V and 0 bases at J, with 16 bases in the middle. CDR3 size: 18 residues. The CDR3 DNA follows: TGTGCCAGCAGCTTAGATGTCGTCAGCTCGGTTAGCAATCAGCCCCAGCATTTT. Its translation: CASSLDVVSSVSNQPQHF.

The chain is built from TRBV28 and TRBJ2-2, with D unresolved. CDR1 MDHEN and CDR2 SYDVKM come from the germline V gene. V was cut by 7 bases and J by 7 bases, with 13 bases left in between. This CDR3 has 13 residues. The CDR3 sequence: CASTESGIGELFF. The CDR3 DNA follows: TGTGCCAGCACCGAATCTGGGATCGGGGAGCTGTTTTTT.

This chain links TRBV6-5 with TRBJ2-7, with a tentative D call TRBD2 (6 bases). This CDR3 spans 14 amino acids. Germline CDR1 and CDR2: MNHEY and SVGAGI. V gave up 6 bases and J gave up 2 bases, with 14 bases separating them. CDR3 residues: CASRTLAFTYEQYF. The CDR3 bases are TGTGCCAGCAGAACGCTAGCGTTCACCTACGAGCAGTACTTC.

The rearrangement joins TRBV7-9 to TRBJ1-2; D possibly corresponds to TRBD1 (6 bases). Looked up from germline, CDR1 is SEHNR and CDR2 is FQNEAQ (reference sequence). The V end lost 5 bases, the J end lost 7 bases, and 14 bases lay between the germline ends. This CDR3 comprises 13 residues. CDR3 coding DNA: TGTGCCAGCAGCGACAGGAGGGGAATTGGCTACACCTTC. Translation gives CASSDRRGIGYTF.

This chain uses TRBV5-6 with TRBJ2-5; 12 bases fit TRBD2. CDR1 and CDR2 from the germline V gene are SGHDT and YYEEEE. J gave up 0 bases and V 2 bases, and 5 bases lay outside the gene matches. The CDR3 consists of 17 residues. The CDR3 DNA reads TGTGCCAGCAGCTTAGGGCTAGCGGGAGGGTACCAAGAGACCCAGTACTTC. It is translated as CASSLGLAGGYQETQYF.

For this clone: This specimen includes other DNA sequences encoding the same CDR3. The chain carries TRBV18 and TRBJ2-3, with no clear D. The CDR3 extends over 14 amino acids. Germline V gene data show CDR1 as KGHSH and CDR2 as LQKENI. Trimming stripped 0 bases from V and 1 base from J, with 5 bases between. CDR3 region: CASSPPSGTDTQYF. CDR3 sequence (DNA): TGTGCCAGCTCACCACCGTCGGGCACAGATACGCAGTATTTT. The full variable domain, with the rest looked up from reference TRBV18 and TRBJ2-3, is NAGVMQNPRHLVRRRGQEARLRCSPMKGHSHVYWYRQLPEEGLKFMVYLQKENIIDESGMPKERFSAEFPKEGPSILRIQQVVRGDSAAYFCASSPPSGTDTQYFGPGTRLTVL.

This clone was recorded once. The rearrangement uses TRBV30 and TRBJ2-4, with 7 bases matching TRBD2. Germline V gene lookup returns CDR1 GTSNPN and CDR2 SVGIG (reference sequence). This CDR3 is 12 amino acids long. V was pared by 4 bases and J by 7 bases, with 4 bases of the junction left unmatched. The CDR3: CAWKGLQNIQYF. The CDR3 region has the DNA TGTGCCTGGAAGGGACTACAGAACATTCAGTACTTC.

The CDR3 DNA reads TGTGCCAGCAGACTCACTTTCACCGGGGAGCTGTTTTTT. This encodes CASRLTFTGELFF. The J gene is TRBJ2-2, the V gene TRBV6-5; D uncertain. There are 13 residues in the CDR3. Trimming left V 6 bases short and J 4 bases short, with 9 bases between. CDR1 and CDR2 (germline): MNHEY, SVGAGI.

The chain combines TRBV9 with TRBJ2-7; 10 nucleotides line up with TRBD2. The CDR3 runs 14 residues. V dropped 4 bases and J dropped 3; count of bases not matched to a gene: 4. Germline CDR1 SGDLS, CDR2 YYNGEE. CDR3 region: CASSPRTSGYEQYF. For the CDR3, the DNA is TGTGCCAGCAGCCCCAGGACTAGCGGCTACGAGCAGTACTTC.

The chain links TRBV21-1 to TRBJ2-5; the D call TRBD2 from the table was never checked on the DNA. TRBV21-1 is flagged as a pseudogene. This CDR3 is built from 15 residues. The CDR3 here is CASSKGLAGVETQYF. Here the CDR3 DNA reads TGTGCCAGCAGCAAAGGACTAGCGGGAGTAGAGACCCAGTACTTC.

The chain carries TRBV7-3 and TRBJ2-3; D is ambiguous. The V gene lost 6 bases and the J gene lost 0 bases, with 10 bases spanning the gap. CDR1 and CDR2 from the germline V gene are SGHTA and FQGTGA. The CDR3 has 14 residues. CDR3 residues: CASSPFHSTDTQYF. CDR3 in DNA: TGTGCCAGCAGTCCCTTCCACAGCACAGATACGCAGTATTTT.

CDR3 loop: CASSLVASGRELFF. The CDR3 nucleotides read TGTGCCAGCAGCTTGGTGGCTAGCGGCCGGGAGCTGTTTTTT. The V and J genes are TRBV5-6 and TRBJ2-2, with TRBD2 matching 7 bases. V was clipped by 0 bases and J by 9 bases; unmatched bases: 5. Germline V CDR1 and CDR2: SGHDT, YYEEEE. The CDR3 is 14 residues long. The whole variable domain, remainder taken from reference TRBV5-6 and TRBJ2-2, is DAGVTQSPTHLIKTRGQQVTLRCSPKSGHDTVSWYQQALGQGPQFIFQYYEEEERQRGNFPDRFSGHQFPNYSSELNVNALLLGDSALYLCASSLVASGRELFFGEGSRLTVL.

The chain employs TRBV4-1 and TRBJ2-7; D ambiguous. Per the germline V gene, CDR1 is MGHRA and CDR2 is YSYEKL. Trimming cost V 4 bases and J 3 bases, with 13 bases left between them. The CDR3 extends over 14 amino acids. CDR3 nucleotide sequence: TGCGCCAGCAGCCGGCGGACGGAGAGCTACGAGCAGTACTTC. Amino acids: CASSRRTESYEQYF.

The CDR3: CASRQVGNTEAFF. For the CDR3, the DNA is TGTGCCAGCAGACAGGTGGGGAACACTGAAGCTTTCTTT. The chain is built from TRBV2 and TRBJ1-1; possible D gene TRBD1, 5 bases. The CDR3 is made up of 13 amino acids. Trimming removed 6 bases from V and 1 base from J, with 9 bases in between. Germline V gives CDR1 SNHLY, CDR2 FYNNEI. The variable domain in full, with the rest retrieved from reference TRBV2 and TRBJ1-1, is EPEVTQTPSHQVTQMGQEVILRCVPISNHLYFYWYRQILGQKVEFLVSFYNNEISEKSEIFDDQFSVERPDGSNFTLKIRSTKLEDSAMYFCASRQVGNTEAFFGQGTRLTVV.

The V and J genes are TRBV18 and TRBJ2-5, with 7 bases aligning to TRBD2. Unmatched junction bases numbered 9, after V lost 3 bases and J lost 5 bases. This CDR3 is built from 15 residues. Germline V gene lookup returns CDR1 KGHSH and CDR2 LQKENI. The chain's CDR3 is CASSPRGRASETQYF. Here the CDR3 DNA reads TGTGCCAGCTCACCGCGGGGGAGGGCCTCGGAGACCCAGTACTTC.

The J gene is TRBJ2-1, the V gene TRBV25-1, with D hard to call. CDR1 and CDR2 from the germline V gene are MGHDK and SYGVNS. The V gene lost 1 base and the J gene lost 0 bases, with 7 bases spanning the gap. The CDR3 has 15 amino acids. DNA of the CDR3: TGTGCCAGCAGTGAATTACGGAGCTCCTACAATGAGCAGTTCTTC. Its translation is CASSELRSSYNEQFF.

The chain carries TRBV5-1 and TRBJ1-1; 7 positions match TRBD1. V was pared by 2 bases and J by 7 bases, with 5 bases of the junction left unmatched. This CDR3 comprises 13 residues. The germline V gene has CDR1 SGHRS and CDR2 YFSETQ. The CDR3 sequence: CASSFTGVGEAFF. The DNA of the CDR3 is TGCGCCAGCAGCTTCACAGGGGTTGGTGAAGCTTTCTTT.

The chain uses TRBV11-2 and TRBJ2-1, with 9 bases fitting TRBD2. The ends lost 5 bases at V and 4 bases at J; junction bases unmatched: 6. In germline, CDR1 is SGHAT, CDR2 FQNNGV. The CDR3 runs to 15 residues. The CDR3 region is CASSDEAGGYNEQFF. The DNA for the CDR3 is TGTGCCAGCAGCGATGAAGCGGGGGGATACAATGAGCAGTTCTTC. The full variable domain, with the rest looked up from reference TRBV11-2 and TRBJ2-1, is EAGVAQSPRYKIIEKRQSVAFWCNPISGHATLYWYQQILGQGPKLLIQFQNNGVVDDSQLPKDRFSAERLKGVDSTLKIQPAKLEDSAVYLCASSDEAGGYNEQFFGPGTRLTVL.

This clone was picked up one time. The CDR3: CASSLPDSTKAFF. CDR3 in DNA: TGTGCCAGTAGTCTCCCTGACAGTACCAAAGCTTTCTTT. The rearrangement links TRBV19 to TRBJ1-1; maybe TRBD1 (5 bases). The CDR3 runs 13 residues. Between the trimmed V and J ends, which lost 5 bases and 9 bases, there was a span of 16 bases. Germline CDR1 reads LNHDA; CDR2 reads SQIVND (reference sequence).

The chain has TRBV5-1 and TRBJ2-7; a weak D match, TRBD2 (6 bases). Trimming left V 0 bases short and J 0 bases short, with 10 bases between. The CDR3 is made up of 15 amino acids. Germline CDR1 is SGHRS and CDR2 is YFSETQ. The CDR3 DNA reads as TGCGCCAGCAGCTTGGGGCCGGGAGACTCCTACGAGCAGTACTTC. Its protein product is CASSLGPGDSYEQYF.

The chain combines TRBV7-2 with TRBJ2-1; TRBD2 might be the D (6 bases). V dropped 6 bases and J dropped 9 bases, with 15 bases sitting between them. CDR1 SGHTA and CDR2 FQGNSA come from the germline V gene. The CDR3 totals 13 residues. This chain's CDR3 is CASSPWRGFEQFF. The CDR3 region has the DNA TGTGCCAGCAGTCCCTGGCGGGGTTTTGAGCAGTTCTTC.

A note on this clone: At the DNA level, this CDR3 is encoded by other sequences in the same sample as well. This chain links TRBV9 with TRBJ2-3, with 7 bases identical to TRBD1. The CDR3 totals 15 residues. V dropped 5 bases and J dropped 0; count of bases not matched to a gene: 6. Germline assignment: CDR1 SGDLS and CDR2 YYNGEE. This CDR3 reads CASSPGQPSTDTQYF. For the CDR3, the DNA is TGTGCCAGCAGTCCGGGACAGCCTAGCACAGATACGCAGTATTTT.

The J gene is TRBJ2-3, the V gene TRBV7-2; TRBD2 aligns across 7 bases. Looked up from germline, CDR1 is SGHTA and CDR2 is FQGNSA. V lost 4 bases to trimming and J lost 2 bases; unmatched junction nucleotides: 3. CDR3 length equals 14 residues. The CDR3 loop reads CASSSAGYTDTQYF. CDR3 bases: TGTGCCAGCAGCTCAGCGGGGTACACAGATACGCAGTATTTT. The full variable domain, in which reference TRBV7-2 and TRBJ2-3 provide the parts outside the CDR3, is GAGVSQSPSNKVTEKGKDVELRCDPISGHTALYWYRQSLGQGLEFLIYFQGNSAPDKSGLPSDRFSAERTGGSVSTLTIQRTQQEDSAVYLCASSSAGYTDTQYFGPGTRLTVL.

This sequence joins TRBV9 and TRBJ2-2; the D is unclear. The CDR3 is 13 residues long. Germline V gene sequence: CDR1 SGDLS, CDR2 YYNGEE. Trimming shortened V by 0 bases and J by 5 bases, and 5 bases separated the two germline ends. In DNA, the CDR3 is TGTGCCAGCAGCGTAGTTTTTACCGGGGAGCTGTTTTTT. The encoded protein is CASSVVFTGELFF.

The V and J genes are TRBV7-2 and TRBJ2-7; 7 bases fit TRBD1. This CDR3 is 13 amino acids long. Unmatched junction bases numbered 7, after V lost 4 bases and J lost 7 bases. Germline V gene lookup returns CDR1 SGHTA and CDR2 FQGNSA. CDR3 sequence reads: CASSSPTGLEQYF. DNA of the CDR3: TGTGCCAGCAGCTCCCCGACAGGGCTTGAGCAGTACTTC.

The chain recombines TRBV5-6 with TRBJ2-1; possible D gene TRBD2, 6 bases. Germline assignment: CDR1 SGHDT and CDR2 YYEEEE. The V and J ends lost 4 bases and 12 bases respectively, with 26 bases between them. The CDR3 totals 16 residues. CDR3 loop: CASSPLTRRRGLGQFF. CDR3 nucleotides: TGTGCCAGCAGCCCGCTGACTAGACGTAGGGGCTTAGGGCAGTTCTTC. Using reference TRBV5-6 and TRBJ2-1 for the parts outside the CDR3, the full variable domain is DAGVTQSPTHLIKTRGQQVTLRCSPKSGHDTVSWYQQALGQGPQFIFQYYEEEERQRGNFPDRFSGHQFPNYSSELNVNALLLGDSALYLCASSPLTRRRGLGQFFGPGTRLTVL.

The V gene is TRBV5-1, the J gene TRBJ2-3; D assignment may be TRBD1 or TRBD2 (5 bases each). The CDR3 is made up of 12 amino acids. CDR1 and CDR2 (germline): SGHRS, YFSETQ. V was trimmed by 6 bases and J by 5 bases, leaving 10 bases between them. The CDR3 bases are TGCGCCAGCAATCGAGGGGAAGATACGCAGTATTTT. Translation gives CASNRGEDTQYF.

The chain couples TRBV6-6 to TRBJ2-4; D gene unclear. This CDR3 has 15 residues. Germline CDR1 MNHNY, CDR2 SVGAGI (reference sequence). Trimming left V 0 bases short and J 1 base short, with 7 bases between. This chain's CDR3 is CASSYSRVAKNIQYF. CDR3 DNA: TGTGCCAGCAGTTACTCGCGTGTGGCCAAAAACATTCAGTACTTC.

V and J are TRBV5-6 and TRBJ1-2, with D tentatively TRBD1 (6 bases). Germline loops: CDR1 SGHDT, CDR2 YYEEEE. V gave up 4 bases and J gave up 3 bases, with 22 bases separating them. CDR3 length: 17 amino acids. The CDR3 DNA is TGTGCCAGCAGCCTGACGAAGCCAGGGGTTATGGACTATGGCTACACCTTC. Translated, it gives CASSLTKPGVMDYGYTF.

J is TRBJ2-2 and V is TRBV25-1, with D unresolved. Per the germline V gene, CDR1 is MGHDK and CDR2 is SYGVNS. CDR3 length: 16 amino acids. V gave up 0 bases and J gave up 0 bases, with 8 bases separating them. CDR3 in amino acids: CASSEYYSPNTGELFF. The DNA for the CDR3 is TGTGCCAGCAGTGAATATTACAGCCCGAACACCGGGGAGCTGTTTTTT.

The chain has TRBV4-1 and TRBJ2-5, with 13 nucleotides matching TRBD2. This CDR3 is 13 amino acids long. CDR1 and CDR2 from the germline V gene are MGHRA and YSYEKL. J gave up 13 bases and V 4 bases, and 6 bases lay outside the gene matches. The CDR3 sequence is CASSPMGLAGLYF. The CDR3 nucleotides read TGCGCCAGCAGCCCCATGGGACTAGCGGGACTGTACTTC.

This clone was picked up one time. The CDR3 sequence: CASSLPDRSYEKLFF. The CDR3 DNA follows: TGTGCCAGTAGTCTCCCCGACAGATCATATGAAAAACTGTTTTTT. The rearrangement uses TRBV19 and TRBJ1-4; D may be TRBD1 (5 bases). The ends were cut back, 5 bases at V and 6 bases at J, with 16 bases in the middle. Germline V lookup: CDR1 LNHDA, CDR2 SQIVND (reference sequence). This CDR3 comprises 15 residues.